The TCR beta chain described here comes from a study of identical twins. Study results and limitations: Cord blood beta clonotypes present at high abundance carried fewer insertions; no such pattern appeared in memory repertoires.

A word on this clonotype: Its specificity is not known.

Trimming took 3 bases from V and 13 from J; bases not matched to a gene: 14. The CDR3 runs to 16 residues. Per the germline V gene, CDR1 is DFQATT and CDR2 is SNEGSKA (reference sequence). MiXCR, applied by TCRdb to the 5' RACE reads, yields one record per CDR3 protein. The top ten clones hold around 3% of a sample with approximately 500,000 distinct CDR3 sequences, more than 20% of them seen once. The same sample was also used in a study of T cells expressing NK-cell markers.

The clonotype originates from a woman aged 18 to 35 in good health. V gene TRBV20-1 combines with J gene TRBJ2-1; 14 positions match TRBD2. Sequencing was performed on CD4+ T cells sorted from blood. Written as DNA, the CDR3 is TGCAGTGCTAGGAGAACCGGGACTAGCGGGAGTGAGAGACAGTTCTTC. Its protein is CSARRTGTSGSERQFF.